The 6 T cell receptor beta chains reported below all come from one sample, sequenced in a study of cytomegalovirus exposure and HLA in healthy donors. Both 60 Vbeta primers and 13 Jbeta primers went into the PCR. The assay was immunoSEQ multiplex PCR, and TCRdb's table has in-frame clones only and misses some. The top ten clones hold about 2.7% of a sample with fewer than 200,000 clones, about 75% of them seen once. The sequencing sample was made of PBMCs. These receptors were taken from a woman between 45 and 65 years old in good health and CMV-seropositive.

The rearrangement links TRBV9 to TRBJ2-3, with TRBD1 as a possible D gene (5 bases). CDR3 length equals 14 residues. Trimming took 2 bases from V and 4 from J, leaving 11 bases between them. The V gene's germline CDR1 is SGDLS and CDR2 YYNGEE. DNA for the CDR3: TGTGCCAGCAGCGTCCAGGGTTTCTCAGATACGCAGTATTTT. It translates to CASSVQGFSDTQYF. The entire variable domain, with the rest obtained from reference TRBV9 and TRBJ2-3, is as follows: DSGVTQTPKHLITATGQRVTLRCSPRSGDLSVYWYQQSLDQGLQFLIQYYNGEERAKGNILERFSAQQFPDLHSELNLSSLELGDSALYFCASSVQGFSDTQYFGPGTRLTVL.

The rearrangement links TRBV5-4 to TRBJ1-2; 7 bases are a match to TRBD1. This CDR3 is 16 amino acids long. The J segment lost 4 bases and the V segment lost 4 bases, leaving 13 bases of the junction unmatched. Germline loops: CDR1 SGHNT, CDR2 YYREEE (reference sequence). The CDR3 DNA sequence: TGTGCCAGCAGCCTCATTACCACGACAGGGCGCTATGGCTACACCTTC. Amino acids: CASSLITTTGRYGYTF. The complete variable domain, with remaining parts taken from reference TRBV5-4 and TRBJ1-2, reads ETGVTQSPTHLIKTRGQQVTLRCSSQSGHNTVSWYQQALGQGPQFIFQYYREEENGRGNFPPRFSGLQFPNYSSELNVNALELDDSALYLCASSLITTTGRYGYTFGSGTRLTVV.

The V call is TRBV5-6, the J call TRBJ2-3; TRBD1 might be the D (5 bases). Trimming removed 4 bases from V and 4 bases from J, with 16 bases in between. The CDR3 is 15 residues long. Per germline, CDR1 SGHDT and CDR2 YYEEEE. The chain's CDR3 is CASSRWGPEADTQYF. The CDR3 coding sequence is TGTGCCAGCAGCCGGTGGGGCCCCGAGGCAGATACGCAGTATTTT.

The V and J genes are TRBV6-5 and TRBJ1-2; possibly TRBD1 for D (6 bases). The CDR3 runs 15 residues. CDR1 is MNHEY, CDR2 SVGAGI, per germline. V shed 5 bases and J shed 0 bases, with 13 bases lying between them. The CDR3 sequence: CASSRPGHSNYGYTF. CDR3 coding DNA: TGTGCCAGCAGTAGACCGGGACACTCTAACTATGGCTACACCTTC.

This chain uses TRBV6-4 with TRBJ2-3; D remains unclear. This CDR3 has 15 residues. In germline, CDR1 is MRHNA, CDR2 SNTAGT. Trimming pared 0 bases from V and 3 bases from J, leaving 10 bases between. The CDR3, as DNA: TGTGCCAGCAGTGACTCCCGGGTAGGAACAGATACGCAGTATTTT. It is translated as CASSDSRVGTDTQYF.

The chain employs TRBV6-6 and TRBJ1-4; weak D call: TRBD1 (5 bases). Germline V gene lookup returns CDR1 MNHNY and CDR2 SVGAGI (reference sequence). V lost 10 bases, J lost 4 bases, and 16 bases lay in between. The CDR3 contains 14 residues. CDR3 residues: CATRKGVDNEKLFF. As DNA, the CDR3 is TGTGCCACCAGGAAAGGGGTAGATAATGAAAAACTGTTTTTT.